This T cell receptor (beta chain) stems from a study of blood T cell repertoires in COVID-19. Study overall: Acute and convalescent COVID-19 specimens originated in the United States, Italy and Spain. Sources were T cells, B-cell-depleted T cells, or PBMCs; the material itself was cDNA or gDNA.

Methods used by the authors: Scientists estimated how many nucleated cells there were by amplifying reference gene primers. Only in-frame clones appear in the TCRdb table, and some are missing; sequencing was by immunoSEQ multiplex PCR. V, J and clone size are taken as reported in that table, and D and trimming were inferred from the DNA itself. Among some 67,000 clones listed, around nine tenths were seen once. The V end was cut by 4 bases, the J end by 0 bases, with 14 bases between. This CDR3 comprises 16 residues. The TCR was taken from a woman older than 75 with acute or convalescent COVID-19. Sequencing used peripheral blood. The chain is built from TRBV5-3 and TRBJ2-1, with D perhaps TRBD2 (5 bases). TRBV5-3 is an ORF for which the function is uncertain. CDR3 amino acids: CARSPEREGSYNEQFF. The CDR3, as DNA: TGTGCCAGAAGCCCCGAGAGGGAAGGCTCCTACAATGAGCAGTTCTTC.